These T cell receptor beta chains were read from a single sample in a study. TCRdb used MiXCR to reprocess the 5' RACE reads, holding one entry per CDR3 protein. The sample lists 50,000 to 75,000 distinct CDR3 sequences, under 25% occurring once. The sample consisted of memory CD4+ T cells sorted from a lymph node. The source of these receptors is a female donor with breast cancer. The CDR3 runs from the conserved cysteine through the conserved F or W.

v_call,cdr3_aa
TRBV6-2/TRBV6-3,CASSYGTVAKNIQYF
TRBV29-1,CSVSRDSGAEQFF
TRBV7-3,CASKQGQNTEAFF
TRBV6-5,CASSRLPSGANVLTF
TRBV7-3,CASSPTWGTAEFSGANVLTF
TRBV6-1,CASSEAGTAAYGYTF
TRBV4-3,CASSQDIRGGDTIYF
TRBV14,CASSQGVNTEAFF
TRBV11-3,CASSLDSLALTGELFF
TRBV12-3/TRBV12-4,CASSSGGRETQYF
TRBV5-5,CASSRSLGQGLTEAFF
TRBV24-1,CATSAIDSYEQYF
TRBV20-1,CSARDFGASGRSYNEQFF
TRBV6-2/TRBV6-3,CASSYHAVDNSPLHF
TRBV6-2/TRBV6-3,CASSSLGGYEQYF
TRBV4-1,CASSQGRTSAIDTQYF
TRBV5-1,CASSPDSQNTEAFF
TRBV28,CASSAPWEAEAFF
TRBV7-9,CASSLEAGSRWGTQYF
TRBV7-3,CASSPTSGGYSEQFF
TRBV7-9,CASSSQGSAEAFF
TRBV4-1,CASSQDRMRPTDTQYF
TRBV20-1,CSARDTLAGADYNEQFF
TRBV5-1,CASSLPRGPTSYEQYF